This T cell receptor beta chain comes out of a study of control samples from healthy donors and cancer patients. The method was immunoSEQ multiplex PCR; TCRdb's version includes in-frame clones alone and lacks a portion of them. In the table there are around 150,000 clones, nearly 96% of which are singletons. Germline assignment: CDR1 MNHEY and CDR2 SVGAGI. The CDR3 runs to 13 residues. V lost 7 bases, J lost 6 bases, and 13 bases lay in between. The sample comprised blood. The chain joins TRBV6-5 to TRBJ2-1; D is perhaps TRBD1 or TRBD2 (5 bases each). The source of this sequence is a woman younger than 45 in good health. The CDR3 sequence: CASNPSGTNEQFF. CDR3 nucleotides: TGTGCCAGCAACCCGTCTGGGACCAATGAGCAGTTCTTC.